This T cell receptor beta chain was identified during a study of T-cell memory formation after mild COVID-19. This clonotype was found a few times. Its antigen is unidentified. Researchers used 5'RACE with constant-segment primers to make TCR alpha and TCR beta cDNA libraries that carry sample barcodes and UMIs. Using its own MiXCR run on the 5' RACE reads, TCRdb lists one record per CDR3 protein. This table has some 600,000 distinct CDR3 sequences, around 16% appearing once. Findings and limits, study-wide: Several responding clones turned up in pre-infection memory, indicating that cross-reactive memory may have taken part.

V lost 1 base and J 7 bases, leaving 13 bases between the germline ends. Germline V CDR1 and CDR2: MGHRA, YSYEKL. The CDR3 is made up of 14 amino acids. V is TRBV4-1 and J is TRBJ1-2; TRBD1 might be the D (5 bases). The sequence derives from an adult woman who had mild COVID-19 (a few samples of this study predate the infection). Cell type and time point are not known. Sequencing was done on a sample of PBMCs or a T cell subset sorted from them (not recorded which). The CDR3 DNA is TGCGCCAGCAGCCAAGTCAGGGTGATAGGTGGCTACACCTTC. Amino acids: CASSQVRVIGGYTF.